This is a list of T cell receptor beta chains from one sample in a study of blood T cell repertoires in COVID-19. Profiled with immunoSEQ multiplex PCR; TCRdb holds only in-frame clones, not every one. The sample yields about 47,000 clones, roughly 84% seen once. Specimen: peripheral blood. The receptors originated from a man aged 45-60 years with acute or convalescent COVID-19. Both conserved end residues are part of each CDR3. D genes are given only for firm matches. The size entry is marked missing in some rows and otherwise reads once, few, many or a size class.

v_call	j_call	clone_size	d_call	cdr3_nt	cdr3_aa
TRBV5-1	TRBJ2-5	NA	TRBD1	TGCGCCAGCAGCGGCGGGACAGGTCATCAAGAGACCCAGTACTTC	CASSGGTGHQETQYF
TRBV19	TRBJ1-5	NA	NA	TGTGCCAGTACCCTCGGGGGTAGGGCGAGGAATCAGCCCCAGCATTTT	CASTLGGRARNQPQHF
TRBV5-1	TRBJ2-7	NA	NA	TGCGCCAGCAGACTGGGGCATAGCGAGCAGTACTTC	CASRLGHSEQYF
TRBV28	TRBJ2-2	NA	TRBD2	TGTGCCAGCACGAATCCACTAGCGGGGGCTGGTACCGGGGAGCTGTTTTTT	CASTNPLAGAGTGELFF
TRBV7-6	TRBJ1-5	NA	NA	TGTGCCAGCAGCATCAGCGCGGGGGATAGCAATCAGCCCCAGCATTTT	CASSISAGDSNQPQHF
TRBV4-2	TRBJ2-1	medium-sized	NA	TGTGCCAGCAGCCAAGACCAGGATAGCTCCTACAATGAGCAGTTCTTC	CASSQDQDSSYNEQFF
TRBV19	TRBJ1-4	NA	NA	TGTGCCAGTAGTAAACGCCGGGAACTAGGGCTTGCAACTAATGAAAAACTGTTTTTT	CASSKRRELGLATNEKLFF
TRBV19	TRBJ1-2	NA	TRBD1	TGTGCCAGTAGTACCCGACAGGGGGTTAACTATGGCTACACCTTC	CASSTRQGVNYGYTF
TRBV29-1	TRBJ2-7	few	TRBD1	TGCAGTGTCGTCTCGGGACAGGGCGGCGAGCAGTACTTC	CSVVSGQGGEQYF
TRBV6-5	TRBJ1-6	NA	TRBD1	TGTGCCAGCAGGGGGACAGGTGATTCACCCCTCCACTTT	CASRGTGDSPLHF
TRBV7-9	TRBJ1-5	NA	TRBD1	TGTGCCAGCAGCCGGGACAGTCCCGCGGAGCCCCAGCATTTT	CASSRDSPAEPQHF
TRBV28	TRBJ2-5	NA	TRBD1	TGTGCCAGCAGTCGATGGGACAGGGGGCGACTCCAAGAGTGGACCCAGTACTTC	CASSRWDRGRLQEWTQYF